This T cell receptor (beta chain) was identified during a study of response to subunit inactivated influenza vaccine (dated by TCRdb to the late 2010s). Regarding the study in general: To follow how T cells responded to a trivalent subunit inactivated influenza vaccine, the researchers relied on deep quantitative profiling of the T cell receptor repertoire.

Study-wide findings and limitations: According to the authors, only a limited number of new T cells may be recruited by each seasonal influenza vaccination.

This clonotype was seen a handful of times. The clone's antigen remains unknown. No much larger clonotype is one base removed from it; base qualities were not supplied. Library preparation used RT-PCR. The instrument was an Illumina HiSeq 2500. TCRdb applied fastp at Q25 and MiXCR to the public reads, then kept only in-frame beta chains. Rows are combined by CDR3 protein, so each entry shows the most common genes and DNA. This sample holds hundreds of thousands of distinct CDR3 sequences; less than 15% were observed only once. About 7.4% of the sample lies in the top ten. The germline V gene (reference sequence) supplies CDR1 SEHNR and CDR2 FQNEAQ. The V and J ends are trimmed by 1 base and 6 bases, leaving 10 bases between them. The CDR3 covers 13 residues, taking in both the cysteine and the phenylalanine. Of all the DNA, just the CDR3 is kept, 39 bases in frame from base 1.

The sequencing here drew on PBMCs from blood, taken 14 days before vaccination. The sequence links TRBV7-9 to TRBJ2-7; the D segment is perhaps TRBD1 or TRBD2, each sharing 5 matched bases. This sequence originates from a man aged 45-60 years who received an inactivated influenza vaccine. Donor details come from another sample of the same person, matched by shared clones. For the CDR3, the sequence is CASSLDGGREQYF. The DNA sequence reads TGTGCCAGCAGCTTAGATGGGGGTCGCGAGCAGTACTTC.